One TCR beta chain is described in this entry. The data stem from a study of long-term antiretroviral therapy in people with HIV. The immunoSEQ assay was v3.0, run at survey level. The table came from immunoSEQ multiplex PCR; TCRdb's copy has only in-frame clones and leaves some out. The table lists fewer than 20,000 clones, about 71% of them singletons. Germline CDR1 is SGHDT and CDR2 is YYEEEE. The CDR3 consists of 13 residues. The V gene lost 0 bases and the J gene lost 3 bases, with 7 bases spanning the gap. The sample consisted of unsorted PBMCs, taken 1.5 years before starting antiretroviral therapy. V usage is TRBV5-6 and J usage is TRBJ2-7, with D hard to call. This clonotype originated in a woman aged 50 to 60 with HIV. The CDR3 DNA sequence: TGTGCCAGCAGCTTGGGGGAAGGCTACGAGCAGTACGTC. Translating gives CASSLGEGYEQYV.